These T cell receptor beta chains were read from a single sample in a study of T cell responses to AZD1222 COVID-19 vaccine. Profiled with immunoSEQ multiplex PCR; TCRdb holds only in-frame clones, not every one. The sample contains 25,000 to 35,000 clones, roughly 90% of which appear only once. The source material was peripheral blood, sampled on day 0 of AZD1222 vaccination. The source is an adult in good health. Each CDR3 is given with its conserved first and last residue. Fields, in order: J gene, clone size, V gene, D gene, CDR3 DNA, CDR3 protein. D genes are given only for firm matches. Rows give clone size only sometimes, using once, few, many, or a class for an expanded clone.

j_call: TRBJ1-2
clone_size: -
v_call: TRBV28
d_call: -
cdr3_nt: TGTGCCAGCAGTCCCCGGACGGGAGGGGCCTACACCTTC
cdr3_aa: CASSPRTGGAYTF

j_call: TRBJ1-5
clone_size: -
v_call: TRBV5-1
d_call: -
cdr3_nt: TGCGCCAGCAGCGGCGGGGACAATCAGCCCCAGCATTTT
cdr3_aa: CASSGGDNQPQHF

j_call: TRBJ2-1
clone_size: once
v_call: TRBV24-1
d_call: -
cdr3_nt: TGTGCCACCAGGGACAGCTACAATGAGCAGTTCTTC
cdr3_aa: CATRDSYNEQFF

j_call: TRBJ2-2
clone_size: -
v_call: TRBV25-1
d_call: -
cdr3_nt: TGTGCCAGCAGTGAATATAAGGGGACAAGGGCCGGGGAGCTGTTTTTT
cdr3_aa: CASSEYKGTRAGELFF

j_call: TRBJ2-1
clone_size: -
v_call: TRBV2
d_call: TRBD2
cdr3_nt: TGTGCCAGCAGGGAGACTAGCGGGGGGGCAGGGGAGCAGTTCTTC
cdr3_aa: CASRETSGGAGEQFF

j_call: TRBJ1-3
clone_size: -
v_call: TRBV12-3/TRBV12-4
d_call: -
cdr3_nt: TGTGCCAGCATGGTCGGGACGCGAAACACCATATATTTT
cdr3_aa: CASMVGTRNTIYF

j_call: TRBJ1-5
clone_size: -
v_call: TRBV6-5
d_call: TRBD1
cdr3_nt: TGTGCCAGCACATCCGGGACAGGGGGCGATCAGCCCCAGCATTTT
cdr3_aa: CASTSGTGGDQPQHF

j_call: TRBJ2-2
clone_size: few
v_call: TRBV6-5
d_call: TRBD1
cdr3_nt: TGTGCCAGCATCTTACAGGGGGGAGGCGGGGAGCTGTTTTTT
cdr3_aa: CASILQGGGGELFF

j_call: TRBJ2-7
clone_size: few
v_call: TRBV19
d_call: TRBD1
cdr3_nt: TGTGCCAGTAGGGCAAACAGGGGGTCCACCTACGAGCAGTACTTC
cdr3_aa: CASRANRGSTYEQYF

j_call: TRBJ2-3
clone_size: -
v_call: TRBV11-3
d_call: -
cdr3_nt: TGTGCCAGCAGCTATGGGGGAAGCACAGATACGCAGTATTTT
cdr3_aa: CASSYGGSTDTQYF

j_call: TRBJ1-5
clone_size: -
v_call: TRBV2
d_call: -
cdr3_nt: TGTGCCAGCAGTGAGGGACACGCCGGTCAGCCCCAGCATTTT
cdr3_aa: CASSEGHAGQPQHF

j_call: TRBJ1-1
clone_size: -
v_call: TRBV9
d_call: -
cdr3_nt: TGTGCCAGCAGCGTAGCCCAGAACACTGAAGCTTTCTTT
cdr3_aa: CASSVAQNTEAFF

j_call: TRBJ1-4
clone_size: -
v_call: TRBV3-1/TRBV3-2
d_call: TRBD1
cdr3_nt: TGTGCCAGCAGCCAAGACCCCGGACAGGTTGAAGATGAAAAACTGTTTTTT
cdr3_aa: CASSQDPGQVEDEKLFF

j_call: TRBJ1-1
clone_size: -
v_call: TRBV5-1
d_call: -
cdr3_nt: TGCGCCAGCAGCTTGGCCCGGGGTTCCGGTAACATGAACACTGAAGCTTTCTTT
cdr3_aa: CASSLARGSGNMNTEAFF

j_call: TRBJ1-2
clone_size: -
v_call: TRBV5-5
d_call: -
cdr3_nt: TGTGCCAGCAGCCAATATGAGAGGGGGAGTGGCTACACCTTC
cdr3_aa: CASSQYERGSGYTF

j_call: TRBJ2-7
clone_size: few
v_call: TRBV28
d_call: -
cdr3_nt: TGTGCCAGCAGTTTCGGGGCCTACGAGCAGTACTTC
cdr3_aa: CASSFGAYEQYF

j_call: TRBJ1-5
clone_size: -
v_call: TRBV6-2/TRBV6-3
d_call: -
cdr3_nt: TGTGCCAGCAGCCAGGGGTCTCGCAATCAGCCCCAGCATTTT
cdr3_aa: CASSQGSRNQPQHF

j_call: TRBJ1-4
clone_size: -
v_call: TRBV5-1
d_call: TRBD1
cdr3_nt: TGCGCCAGCAGCGAGACAGGGGTGGCTAATGAAAAACTGTTTTTT
cdr3_aa: CASSETGVANEKLFF

j_call: TRBJ1-3
clone_size: medium-sized
v_call: TRBV5-6
d_call: -
cdr3_nt: TGTGCCAGCAGCTTGGTGGGAACGGGAAACACCATATATTTT
cdr3_aa: CASSLVGTGNTIYF

j_call: TRBJ1-2
clone_size: -
v_call: TRBV14
d_call: -
cdr3_nt: TGTGCCAGCAGCCAAGATGTAGTCGAGGGCAGGGGAGCTGGCTACACCTTC
cdr3_aa: CASSQDVVEGRGAGYTF